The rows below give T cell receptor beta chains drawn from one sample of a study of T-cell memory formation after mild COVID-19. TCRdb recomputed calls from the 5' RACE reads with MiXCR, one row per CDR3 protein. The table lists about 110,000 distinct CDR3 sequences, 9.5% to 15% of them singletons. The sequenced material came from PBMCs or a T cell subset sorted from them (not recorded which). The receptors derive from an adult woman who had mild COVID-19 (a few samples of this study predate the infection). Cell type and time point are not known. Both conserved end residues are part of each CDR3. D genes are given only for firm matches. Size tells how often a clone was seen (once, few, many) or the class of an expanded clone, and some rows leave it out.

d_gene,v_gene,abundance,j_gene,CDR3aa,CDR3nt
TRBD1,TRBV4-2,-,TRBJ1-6,CASSQDRGYNSPLHF,TGTGCCAGCAGCCAGGACAGGGGCTATAATTCACCCCTCCACTTT
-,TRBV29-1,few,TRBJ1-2,CSVERDVYGYTF,TGCAGCGTTGAAAGGGACGTTTATGGCTACACCTTC
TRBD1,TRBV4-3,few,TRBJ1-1,CASSQDSTGLTEAFF,TGCGCCAGCAGCCAAGATTCGACAGGGCTGACTGAAGCTTTCTTT
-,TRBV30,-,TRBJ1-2,CAWRGAYGYTF,TGTGCCTGGAGAGGGGCCTATGGCTACACCTTC
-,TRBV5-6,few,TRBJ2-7,CASSLAYSYEQYF,TGTGCCAGCAGCTTGGCGTATTCTTACGAGCAGTACTTC
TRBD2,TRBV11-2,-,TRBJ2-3,CASSLELSGGYEDTQYF,TGTGCCAGCAGCTTAGAGCTTAGCGGGGGGTATGAAGATACGCAGTATTTT
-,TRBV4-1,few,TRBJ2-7,CASSLETVDYEQYF,TGCGCCAGCAGCCTTGAGACAGTAGACTACGAGCAGTACTTC
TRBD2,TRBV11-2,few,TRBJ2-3,CASSLSSGDTDTQYF,TGTGCCAGCAGCTTATCGAGCGGGGACACAGATACGCAGTATTTT
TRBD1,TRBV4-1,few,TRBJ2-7,CASSQGTGTPYEQYF,TGCGCCAGCAGCCAAGGGACAGGGACCCCCTACGAGCAGTACTTC
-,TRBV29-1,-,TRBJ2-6,CSALLASGGANVLTF,TGCAGCGCACTGCTAGCGTCGGGCGGGGCCAACGTCCTGACTTTC
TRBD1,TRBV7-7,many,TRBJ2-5,CASISLRQGQETQYF,TGTGCTAGCATTAGCCTCCGACAGGGCCAAGAGACCCAGTACTTC
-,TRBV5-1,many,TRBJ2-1,CASSHLSPESEQFF,TGCGCCAGCAGCCACCTTTCCCCCGAATCTGAGCAGTTCTTC
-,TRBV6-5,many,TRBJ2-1,CASSYSGNEQFF,TGTGCCAGCAGTTACTCTGGTAATGAGCAGTTCTTC